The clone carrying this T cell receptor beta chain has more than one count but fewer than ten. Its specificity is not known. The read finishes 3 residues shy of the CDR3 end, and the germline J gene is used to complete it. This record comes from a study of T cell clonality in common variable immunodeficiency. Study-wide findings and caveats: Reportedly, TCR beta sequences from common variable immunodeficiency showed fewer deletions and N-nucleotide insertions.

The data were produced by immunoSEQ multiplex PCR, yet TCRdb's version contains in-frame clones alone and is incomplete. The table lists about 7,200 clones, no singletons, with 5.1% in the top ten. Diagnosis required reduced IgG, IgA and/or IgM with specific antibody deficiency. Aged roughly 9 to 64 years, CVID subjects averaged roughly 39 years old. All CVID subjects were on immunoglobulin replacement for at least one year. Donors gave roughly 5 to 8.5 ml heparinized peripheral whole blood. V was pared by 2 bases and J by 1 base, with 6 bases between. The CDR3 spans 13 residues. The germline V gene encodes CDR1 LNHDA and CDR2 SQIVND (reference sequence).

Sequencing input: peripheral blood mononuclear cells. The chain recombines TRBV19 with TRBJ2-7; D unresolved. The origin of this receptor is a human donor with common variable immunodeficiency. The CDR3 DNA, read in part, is TGTGCCAGTAGTATATCCTTATCCTACGAG. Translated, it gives CASSISLSYE. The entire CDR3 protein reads CASSISLSYEQYF.